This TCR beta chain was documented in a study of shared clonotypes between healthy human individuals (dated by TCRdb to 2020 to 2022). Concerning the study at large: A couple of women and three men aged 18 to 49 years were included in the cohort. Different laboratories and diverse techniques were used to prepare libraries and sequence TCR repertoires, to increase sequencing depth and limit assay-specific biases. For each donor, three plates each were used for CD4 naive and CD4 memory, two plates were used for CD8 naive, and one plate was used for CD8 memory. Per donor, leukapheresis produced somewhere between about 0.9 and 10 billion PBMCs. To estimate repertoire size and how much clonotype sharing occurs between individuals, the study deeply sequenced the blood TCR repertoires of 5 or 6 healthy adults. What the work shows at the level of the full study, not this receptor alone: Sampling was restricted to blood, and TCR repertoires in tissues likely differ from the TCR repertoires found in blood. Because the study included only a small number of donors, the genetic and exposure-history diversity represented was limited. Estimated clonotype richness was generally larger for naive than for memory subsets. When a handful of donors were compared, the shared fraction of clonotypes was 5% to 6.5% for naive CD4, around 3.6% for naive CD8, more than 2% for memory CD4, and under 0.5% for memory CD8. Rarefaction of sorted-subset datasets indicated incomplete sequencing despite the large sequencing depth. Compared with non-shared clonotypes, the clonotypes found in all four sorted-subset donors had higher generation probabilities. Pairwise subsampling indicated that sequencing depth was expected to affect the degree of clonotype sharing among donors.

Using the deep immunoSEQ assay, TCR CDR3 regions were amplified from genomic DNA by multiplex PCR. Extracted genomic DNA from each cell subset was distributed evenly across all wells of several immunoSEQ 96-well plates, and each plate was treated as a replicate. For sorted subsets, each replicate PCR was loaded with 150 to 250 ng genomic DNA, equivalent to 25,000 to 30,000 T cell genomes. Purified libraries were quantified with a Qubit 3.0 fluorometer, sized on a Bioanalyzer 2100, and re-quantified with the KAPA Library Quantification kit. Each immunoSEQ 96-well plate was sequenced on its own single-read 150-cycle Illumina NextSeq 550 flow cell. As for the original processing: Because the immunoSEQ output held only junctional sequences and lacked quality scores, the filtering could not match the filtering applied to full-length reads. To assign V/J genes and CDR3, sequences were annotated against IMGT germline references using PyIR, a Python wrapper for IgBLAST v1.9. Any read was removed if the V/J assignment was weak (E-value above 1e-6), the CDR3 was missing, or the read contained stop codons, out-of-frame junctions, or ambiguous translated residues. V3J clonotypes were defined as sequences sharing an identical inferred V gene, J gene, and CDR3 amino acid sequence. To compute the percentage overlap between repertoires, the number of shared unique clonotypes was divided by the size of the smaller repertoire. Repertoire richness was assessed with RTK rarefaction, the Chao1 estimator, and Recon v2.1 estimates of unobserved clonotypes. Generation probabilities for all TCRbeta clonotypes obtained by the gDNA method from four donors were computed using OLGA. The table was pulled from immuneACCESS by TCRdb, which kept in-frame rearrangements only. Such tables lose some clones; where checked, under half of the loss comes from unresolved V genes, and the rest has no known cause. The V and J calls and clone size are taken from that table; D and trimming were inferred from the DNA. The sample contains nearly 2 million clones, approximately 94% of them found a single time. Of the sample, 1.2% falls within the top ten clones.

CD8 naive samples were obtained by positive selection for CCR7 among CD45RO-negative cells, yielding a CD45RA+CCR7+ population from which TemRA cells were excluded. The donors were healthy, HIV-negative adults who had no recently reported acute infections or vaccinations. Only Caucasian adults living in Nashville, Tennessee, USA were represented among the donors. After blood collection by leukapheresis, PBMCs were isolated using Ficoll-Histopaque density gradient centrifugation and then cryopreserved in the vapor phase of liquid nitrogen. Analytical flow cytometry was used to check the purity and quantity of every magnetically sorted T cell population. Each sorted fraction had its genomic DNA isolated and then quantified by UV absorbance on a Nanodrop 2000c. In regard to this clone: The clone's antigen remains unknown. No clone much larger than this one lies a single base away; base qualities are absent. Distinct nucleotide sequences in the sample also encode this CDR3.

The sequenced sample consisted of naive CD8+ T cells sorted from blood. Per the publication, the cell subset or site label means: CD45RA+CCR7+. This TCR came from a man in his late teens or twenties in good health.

The CDR3 region has the sequence CASSLGRAYEQYF. The DNA reads as follows: TGTGCCAGCAGCTTAGGCCGAGCCTACGAGCAGTACTTC. This receptor chain uses TRBV13 and TRBJ2-7; the D gene identity is not certain. From a lookup of the germline V gene (reference sequence), CDR1 and CDR2 are PRHDT and FYEKMQ. V and J lose 0 bases and 2 bases, and a span of 5 bases separates them. Its CDR3 holds 13 amino acids, cysteine through phenylalanine. The only DNA kept is the CDR3, 39 bases in frame from the first base.